The next 32 T cell receptor beta chains were all read from a single sample in a study of blood T cell repertoires in COVID-19. Profiling relied on immunoSEQ multiplex PCR, and the TCRdb table lists in-frame clones only, not all of them. The data hold some 96,000 clones, with roughly 80% observed a single time. Sequences were obtained from peripheral blood. These TCRs come from a man aged 45 to 65 with active or convalescent COVID-19.

The chain links TRBV24-1 to TRBJ2-3, with 9 bases lining up with TRBD1. The germline CDR1 and CDR2 sequences are KGHDR and SFDVKD. With 7 bases clipped from V and 2 bases from J, the junction kept 6 bases outside the gene matches. The CDR3 is 15 amino acids. Written as DNA, the CDR3 is TGTGCCACCAGCCCCGGGACAGGGCCCACAGATACGCAGTATTTT. This encodes CATSPGTGPTDTQYF.

This chain links TRBV3-1 (or the pseudogene TRBV3-2) with TRBJ2-1; TRBD2 matches 11 bases. V lost 7 bases to trimming and J lost 7 bases; unmatched junction nucleotides: 9. From germline, CDR1 is LGHDT and CDR2 YNNKEL (reference sequence). The CDR3 loop spans 15 amino acids. The chain's CDR3 is CASNPGTSGFNEQFF. CDR3 sequence (DNA): TGTGCCAGCAACCCCGGGACTAGCGGTTTTAATGAGCAGTTCTTC.

This clone was detected once. CDR3 residues: CASSLLDEQFF. The CDR3 bases are TGTGCCAGCAGTTTATTAGATGAGCAGTTCTTC. The gene calls are TRBV12-3 or TRBV12-4 and TRBJ2-1; unclear D gene. The CDR3 sequence is 11 residues long. Deletions cut 2 bases from V and 8 bases from J, with 4 bases between.

Only one count was recorded for this clone. This chain connects TRBV5-4 to TRBJ2-7, with D perhaps TRBD2 (5 bases). The V and J ends lost 4 bases and 0 bases respectively, with 8 bases between them. CDR1 and CDR2 from the germline V gene are SGHNT and YYREEE (reference sequence). The CDR3 length is 13 residues. The CDR3 DNA reads as TGTGCCAGCAGCGGCCGGGACTCCTACGAGCAGTACTTC. This sequence encodes CASSGRDSYEQYF.

The table lists this clone with a count of one. The chain joins TRBV24-1 to TRBJ2-5, with 7 bases lining up with TRBD2. Trimming at V came to 5 bases and at J to 3 bases, leaving 2 bases not matched to a gene. In germline, CDR1 is KGHDR, CDR2 SFDVKD. CDR3 length equals 13 residues. The CDR3 DNA is TGTGCCACCAGTGGGGACTACGAAGAGACCCAGTACTTC. This translates into CATSGDYEETQYF.

The chain employs TRBV5-8 and TRBJ2-5; 10 bases match TRBD1. The germline gives CDR1 SGHTS, CDR2 YDEGEE. The CDR3 has 14 residues. Losses at the gene ends were 4 bases for V and 4 bases for J; bases not matched to a gene: 4. The CDR3 protein is CASSMDRGRETQYF. Here the CDR3 DNA reads TGTGCCAGCAGCATGGACAGGGGGAGAGAGACCCAGTACTTC. The whole variable domain, remainder taken from reference TRBV5-8 and TRBJ2-5, is EAGVTQSPTHLIKTRGQQATLRCSPISGHTSVYWYQQALGLGLQFLLWYDEGEERNRGNFPPRFSGRQFPNYSSELNVNALELEDSALYLCASSMDRGRETQYFGPGTRLLVL.

The CDR3 protein is CASKPSGKSSDTQYF. CDR3 DNA: TGTGCCAGCAAACCTAGCGGTAAATCCTCGGATACGCAGTATTTT. The J gene is TRBJ2-3, the V gene TRBV6-4, with 7 bases fitting TRBD2. CDR1 and CDR2 from the germline V gene are MRHNA and SNTAGT. V dropped 7 bases and J dropped 6; count of bases not matched to a gene: 13. The CDR3 loop spans 15 amino acids.

The chain links TRBV11-3 to TRBJ2-2; tentatively, D is TRBD1 (6 bases). Germline assignment: CDR1 SGHNT and CDR2 YENEEA. The CDR3 has 16 residues. V shed 7 bases and J shed 6 bases, with 21 bases lying between them. The CDR3 reads CASTKQGSPSPGELFF. In DNA, the CDR3 is TGTGCCAGCACCAAACAGGGTTCCCCTTCTCCCGGGGAGCTGTTTTTT.

This chain links TRBV28 with TRBJ2-5; 8 bases are shared with TRBD1. Germline V gene lookup returns CDR1 MDHEN and CDR2 SYDVKM. V lost 6 bases, J lost 2 bases, and 8 bases stayed unmatched. CDR3 length: 15 residues. DNA of the CDR3: TGTGCCAGCAGCCTGGGGACAGGCTTTCAAGAGACCCAGTACTTC. It specifies CASSLGTGFQETQYF.

V gene TRBV4-1 combines with J gene TRBJ2-1; 10 bases line up with TRBD2. V was pared by 0 bases and J by 9 bases, with 8 bases of the junction left unmatched. In germline, CDR1 is MGHRA, CDR2 YSYEKL. The CDR3 sequence is 16 residues long. CDR3 amino acids: CASSQDRLAGIFEQFF. The CDR3 DNA sequence: TGCGCCAGCAGCCAAGATAGACTAGCGGGTATCTTTGAGCAGTTCTTC.

The V gene is TRBV11-3, the J gene TRBJ2-1, with TRBD1 matching over 8 bases. In germline, CDR1 is SGHNT, CDR2 YENEEA. The CDR3 is 17 amino acids. V gave up 2 bases and J gave up 6 bases; unmatched junction bases: 12. CDR3 bases: TGTGCCAGCAGCTTACCAAGGACAGGGAGAGCTGCCAATGAGCAGTTCTTC. It specifies CASSLPRTGRAANEQFF. The entire variable domain, with the rest obtained from reference TRBV11-3 and TRBJ2-1, is as follows: EAGVVQSPRYKIIEKKQPVAFWCNPISGHNTLYWYLQNLGQGPELLIRYENEEAVDDSQLPKDRFSAERLKGVDSTLKIQPAELGDSAVYLCASSLPRTGRAANEQFFGPGTRLTVL.

The chain employs TRBV7-9 and TRBJ1-6; D is unclear. Germline CDR1 SEHNR, CDR2 FQNEAQ (reference sequence). CDR3 size: 15 residues. V was shortened by 3 bases and J by 5 bases, with 11 bases between the two germline ends. Written as DNA, the CDR3 is TGTGCCAGCAGCTTGGGGAGCCAAGATAATTCACCCCTCCACTTT. It codes for CASSLGSQDNSPLHF.

The chain has TRBV5-8 and TRBJ2-5, with unresolved D. CDR3 length: 15 residues. CDR1 SGHTS and CDR2 YDEGEE come from the germline V gene. V was shortened by 0 bases and J by 5 bases, with 14 bases between the two germline ends. DNA for the CDR3: TGTGCCAGCAGCTTGGGAACCCAACTCTTGGAGACCCAGTACTTC. Translating it yields CASSLGTQLLETQYF. The full variable domain, rest sourced from reference TRBV5-8 and TRBJ2-5, is EAGVTQSPTHLIKTRGQQATLRCSPISGHTSVYWYQQALGLGLQFLLWYDEGEERNRGNFPPRFSGRQFPNYSSELNVNALELEDSALYLCASSLGTQLLETQYFGPGTRLLVL.

This clone appeared a single time. The chain is built from TRBV24-1 and TRBJ2-1; 7 bases fit TRBD2. The CDR3 sequence is 15 residues long. V was clipped by 3 bases and J by 5 bases; unmatched bases: 6. Germline V lookup: CDR1 KGHDR, CDR2 SFDVKD. Here the CDR3 reads CATSDPGTTNNEQFF. DNA for the CDR3: TGTGCCACCAGTGATCCCGGGACTACAAACAATGAGCAGTTCTTC.

This clone was found once. The J gene is TRBJ2-1, the V gene TRBV9; 7 nucleotides align to TRBD2. The CDR3 spans 14 residues. Trimming removed 4 bases from V and 5 bases from J; junction bases left unmatched: 6. Germline V gives CDR1 SGDLS, CDR2 YYNGEE. DNA for the CDR3: TGTGCCAGCAGCCCGTTGGGAGGGAACAATGAGCAGTTCTTC. Translation: CASSPLGGNNEQFF.

This chain joins TRBV10-3 and TRBJ2-2; 7 bases align to TRBD1. Germline V gene data show CDR1 as ENHRY and CDR2 as SYGVKD. Trimming at V came to 6 bases and at J to 6 bases, leaving 13 bases not matched to a gene. The CDR3 length is 16 residues. In nucleotides, the CDR3 is TGTGCCATCAGAGCCGACAGGGAAGGTTTGGCCGGGGAGCTGTTTTTT. Its translation: CAIRADREGLAGELFF.

The sample holds one count of this clone. The chain carries TRBV29-1 and TRBJ2-1, with TRBD2 identical over 9 bases. The ends lost 5 bases at V and 7 bases at J; junction bases unmatched: 9. The CDR3 sequence is 14 residues long. Per the germline V gene, CDR1 is SQVTM and CDR2 is ANQGSEA. CDR3 amino acids: CSVPGAGGANEQFF. In nucleotides, the CDR3 is TGCAGCGTTCCGGGGGCGGGAGGGGCAAATGAGCAGTTCTTC.

The rearrangement joins TRBV7-3 to TRBJ2-3; D may be TRBD2 (6 bases). Germline-derived CDR1 and CDR2 are SGHTA and FQGTGA. Trimming took 1 base from V and 2 from J, leaving 10 bases between them. This CDR3 has 15 residues. The CDR3 here is CASSLSSGLTDTQYF. The CDR3 nucleotides are TGTGCCAGCAGCTTAAGTAGCGGACTCACAGATACGCAGTATTTT.

This rearrangement joins TRBV15 to TRBJ1-1, with D perhaps matching TRBD1 (6 bases). Germline V CDR1 and CDR2: LNHNV, YYDKDF (reference sequence). This CDR3 is 15 amino acids long. V gave up 8 bases and J gave up 7 bases, with 23 bases separating them. The CDR3 sequence: CATSPDFGQYREAFF. CDR3 in DNA: TGTGCCACCTCCCCGGACTTCGGACAGTATCGTGAAGCTTTCTTT.

The chain has TRBV11-3 and TRBJ2-4; no reliable D call. Trimming removed 4 bases at V and 1 base at J, with 11 bases between. CDR1 and CDR2 (germline): SGHNT, YENEEA. There are 15 residues in the CDR3. CDR3: CASSSPGWAKNIQYF. The CDR3 nucleotides are TGTGCCAGCAGCTCTCCGGGTTGGGCCAAAAACATTCAGTACTTC.

Only one count was recorded for this clone. This chain links TRBV11-2 with TRBJ1-5, with 7 bases matching TRBD1. V was clipped by 5 bases and J by 6 bases; unmatched bases: 10. CDR3 length: 15 residues. Germline loops: CDR1 SGHAT, CDR2 FQNNGV. The CDR3 nucleotides are TGTGCCAGCAGCCGAACAGGGGAAGGGAGTCAGCCCCAGCATTTT. Translated, it gives CASSRTGEGSQPQHF.

CDR3 nucleotide sequence: TGCGCCAGCGGGTTCGGACAGGGGGCTAGGAGCTACACCTTC. Protein sequence: CASGFGQGARSYTF. The chain employs TRBV5-1 and TRBJ1-2; 11 bases line up with TRBD1. J gave up 9 bases and V 7 bases, and 11 bases lay outside the gene matches. The CDR3 is made up of 14 amino acids. The germline V gene has CDR1 SGHRS and CDR2 YFSETQ.

The chain couples TRBV19 to TRBJ1-2; TRBD1 agrees at 7 bases. Germline V CDR1 and CDR2: LNHDA, SQIVND (reference sequence). Trimming removed 3 bases from V and 7 bases from J; junction bases left unmatched: 8. This CDR3 is 14 amino acids long. The CDR3 sequence: CASSIEGAIGGYTF. The CDR3, as DNA: TGTGCCAGTAGTATCGAGGGGGCAATTGGTGGCTACACCTTC.

This clone occurred once. The rearrangement uses TRBV2 and TRBJ2-3, with unresolved D. Germline loops: CDR1 SNHLY, CDR2 FYNNEI. With 8 bases removed from V and 6 bases from J, the gap between germline ends came to 18 bases. This CDR3 is built from 14 residues. The CDR3 here is CASAGWSEVDTQYF. CDR3 sequence (DNA): TGTGCCAGCGCCGGCTGGAGTGAGGTTGATACGCAGTATTTT.

The chain recombines TRBV5-8 with TRBJ2-3; D is possibly TRBD1 (5 bases). The ends were cut back, 3 bases at V and 1 base at J, with 12 bases in the middle. This CDR3 spans 15 amino acids. Germline CDR1 and CDR2: SGHTS and YDEGEE. The CDR3 protein is CASSYGHVGTDTQYF. The CDR3 coding sequence is TGTGCCAGCAGCTATGGACACGTTGGCACAGATACGCAGTATTTT.

The CDR3 protein is CASSQDYSYEQYF. The DNA of the CDR3 is TGTGCCAGCAGTCAGGACTATTCCTACGAGCAGTACTTC. V usage is TRBV7-9 and J usage is TRBJ2-7, with D possibly TRBD2 on 6 matching bases. V was cut by 6 bases and J by 1 base, with 10 bases left in between. Germline V gene sequence: CDR1 SEHNR, CDR2 FQNEAQ (reference sequence). The CDR3 consists of 13 residues. Complete variable domain (other parts from reference TRBV7-9 and TRBJ2-7): DTGVSQNPRHKITKRGQNVTFRCDPISEHNRLYWYRQTLGQGPEFLTYFQNEAQLEKSRLLSDRFSAERPKGSFSTLEIQRTEQGDSAMYLCASSQDYSYEQYFGPGTRLTVT.

The V gene is TRBV5-1, the J gene TRBJ2-7, with D unresolved. The CDR3 spans 14 residues. The germline CDR1 and CDR2 sequences are SGHRS and YFSETQ. V was trimmed by 0 bases and J by 5 bases, leaving 12 bases between them. This chain's CDR3 is CASSLGGVFDEQYF. The CDR3 DNA reads as TGCGCCAGCAGCTTGGGAGGAGTTTTCGACGAGCAGTACTTC.

This chain connects TRBV11-2 to TRBJ1-1, with a weak D call TRBD1 (6 bases). The V gene lost 5 bases and the J gene lost 1 base, with 8 bases spanning the gap. The CDR3 has 13 residues. Germline CDR1 and CDR2: SGHAT and FQNNGV. CDR3: CASSGTQNTEAFF. Here the CDR3 DNA reads TGTGCCAGCAGCGGGACACAGAACACTGAAGCTTTCTTT.

The chain is built from TRBV3-1 (or the pseudogene TRBV3-2) and TRBJ1-4, with TRBD1 identical over 10 bases. Germline trimming cut 3 bases from V and 5 bases from J; bases unmatched to any gene: 6. Germline assignment: CDR1 LGHDT and CDR2 YNNKEL (reference sequence). CDR3 length equals 16 residues. CDR3 coding DNA: TGTGCCAGCAGCCAGGGACAGGGGACCCTCAATGAAAAACTGTTTTTT. Protein: CASSQGQGTLNEKLFF.

This clone was seen a handful of times. The genes are TRBV2 and TRBJ2-5; the match to TRBD2 covers 10 bases. Germline V gene lookup returns CDR1 SNHLY and CDR2 FYNNEI. The CDR3 spans 15 residues. The V gene end was trimmed by 3 bases and the J gene end by 5 bases; junction bases not matched to a gene: 6. CDR3 DNA: TGTGCCAGCAGTGAGGAGCTAGCGGGAGTTGAGACCCAGTACTTC. The encoded protein is CASSEELAGVETQYF.

This clone occurred once. The rearrangement links TRBV5-1 to TRBJ1-4, with 10 bases identical to TRBD1. The CDR3 extends over 14 amino acids. Losses at the gene ends were 6 bases for V and 6 bases for J; bases not matched to a gene: 5. Germline loops: CDR1 SGHRS, CDR2 YFSETQ. CDR3 sequence (DNA): TGCGCCAGCACCTTAGGGACAGGGGATGAAAAACTGTTTTTT. Residues: CASTLGTGDEKLFF.

This chain uses TRBV9 with TRBJ2-7; D not resolved. Germline-derived CDR1 and CDR2 are SGDLS and YYNGEE. This CDR3 region has 12 residues. Deletions cut 0 bases from V and 4 bases from J, with 5 bases between. The CDR3 DNA reads as TGTGCCAGCAGCGTAGACGGGTACGAGCAGTACTTC. It specifies CASSVDGYEQYF.